The 25 T cell receptor beta chains reported below all come from one sample, sequenced in a study of T-cell memory formation after mild COVID-19. TCRdb re-derived calls from the 5' RACE reads in MiXCR, one entry per CDR3 protein. The table includes about 540,000 distinct CDR3 sequences, about a fifth detected once. The sequenced material came from PBMCs or a T cell subset sorted from them (not recorded which). The receptors here all came from an adult woman who had mild COVID-19 (a few samples of this study predate the infection). Cell type and time point are not known.

The V and J genes are TRBV2 and TRBJ2-7; D gene ambiguous. From germline, CDR1 is SNHLY and CDR2 FYNNEI. Trimming cost V 7 bases and J 5 bases, with 12 bases left between them. This CDR3 has 12 residues. The CDR3 loop reads CASTKTRDEQYF. The CDR3 nucleotides read TGTGCCAGCACCAAGACCCGGGACGAGCAGTACTTC.

This clonotype came up many times. The chain links TRBV7-3 to TRBJ2-3, with 15 nucleotides matching TRBD2. This CDR3 comprises 17 residues. Germline CDR1 is SGHTA and CDR2 is FQGTGA. V shed 4 bases and J 2 bases; nucleotides not matched to a gene: 4. This CDR3 is CASSSRTSGRDTDTQYF. CDR3 coding DNA: TGTGCCAGCAGCTCACGGACTAGCGGGAGGGACACAGATACGCAGTATTTT.

This clonotype has only a few counts. The chain carries TRBV10-3 and TRBJ1-1, with 9 positions matching TRBD1. V shed 7 bases, J shed 1 base, and the junction held 1 base outside the gene matches. Germline V lookup: CDR1 ENHRY, CDR2 SYGVKD. The CDR3 runs to 13 residues. The CDR3 DNA reads TGTGCCATCATGGACAGGGGGAACACTGAAGCTTTCTTT. Protein sequence: CAIMDRGNTEAFF.

In its sample, this clonotype was seen a few times. The chain employs TRBV11-2 and TRBJ1-3, with D maybe TRBD1 (6 bases). The CDR3 totals 13 residues. Trimming removed 2 bases from V and 6 bases from J, with 8 bases in between. CDR1 is SGHAT and CDR2 is FQNNGV in the germline V gene. The CDR3 nucleotides read TGTGCCAGCAGCTTATCAGGGGCAAACACCATATATTTT. Residues: CASSLSGANTIYF.

The chain combines TRBV4-2 with TRBJ2-1; 8 bases fit TRBD2. V lost 4 bases, J lost 7 bases, and 21 bases stayed unmatched. Germline loops: CDR1 LGHNA, CDR2 YNFKEQ. The CDR3 length is 19 residues. The CDR3 bases are TGTGCCAGCAGCCCCGCCACATTCCGAGCGGGAGTGAGAATTAATGAGCAGTTCTTC. Translated, it gives CASSPATFRAGVRINEQFF.

This clonotype was recorded a few times. The chain links TRBV9 to TRBJ1-1, with unresolved D. Looked up from germline, CDR1 is SGDLS and CDR2 is YYNGEE. The CDR3 totals 15 residues. Trimming shortened V by 0 bases and J by 1 base, and 10 bases separated the two germline ends. The CDR3, as DNA: TGTGCCAGCAGCGTAGTCCCAGCTCAGAACACTGAAGCTTTCTTT. Translating it yields CASSVVPAQNTEAFF.

The chain combines TRBV3-1 with TRBJ2-1; TRBD2 agrees at 15 bases. V lost 4 bases to trimming and J lost 10 bases; unmatched junction nucleotides: 11. Germline lookup yields CDR1 LGHDT and CDR2 YNNKEL (reference sequence). The CDR3 has 17 amino acids. The CDR3: CASSRNPGLAGGIEQFF. The CDR3, as DNA: TGTGCCAGCAGCCGCAACCCGGGACTAGCGGGAGGCATCGAGCAGTTCTTC.

The table lists this clonotype with a count of one. The chain recombines TRBV5-1 with TRBJ2-7; D unresolved. The CDR3 consists of 14 residues. Trimming removed 5 bases at V and 2 bases at J, with 14 bases between. Germline CDR1 is SGHRS and CDR2 is YFSETQ. The DNA for the CDR3 is TGCGCCAGCAGTCGGGTTGGCCCCCCCTACGAGCAGTACTTC. Translating it yields CASSRVGPPYEQYF.

V and J are TRBV11-2 and TRBJ1-1; 9 positions agree with TRBD1. This CDR3 region has 12 residues. CDR1 and CDR2 (germline): SGHAT, FQNNGV. Trimming took 11 bases from V and 4 from J; bases not matched to a gene: 5. CDR3 coding DNA: TGTGCCGGACAGGGGCTCGGCACTGAAGCTTTCTTT. This sequence encodes CAGQGLGTEAFF. The full variable domain, rest sourced from reference TRBV11-2 and TRBJ1-1, is EAGVAQSPRYKIIEKRQSVAFWCNPISGHATLYWYQQILGQGPKLLIQFQNNGVVDDSQLPKDRFSAERLKGVDSTLKIQPAKLEDSAVYLCAGQGLGTEAFFGQGTRLTVV.

In its sample, this clonotype was seen a few times. The chain links TRBV3-1 to TRBJ2-3, with 9 positions matching TRBD1. Germline V gene data show CDR1 as LGHDT and CDR2 as YNNKEL (reference sequence). The CDR3 spans 15 residues. V was pared by 2 bases and J by 4 bases, with 4 bases of the junction left unmatched. CDR3 residues: CASSQTGQGADTQYF. Written as DNA, the CDR3 is TGTGCCAGCAGCCAAACGGGACAGGGTGCAGATACGCAGTATTTT.

The chain links TRBV5-1 to TRBJ2-3; TRBD1 matches 8 bases. This CDR3 has 15 residues. Trimming removed 5 bases from V and 7 bases from J; junction bases left unmatched: 12. Germline V gene sequence: CDR1 SGHRS, CDR2 YFSETQ. CDR3 bases: TGCGCCAGCAGTCCTACGGGGGACAGGATTAATACGCAGTATTTT. Protein sequence: CASSPTGDRINTQYF. The variable domain in full, completed from reference TRBV5-1 and TRBJ2-3, reads KAGVTQTPRYLIKTRGQQVTLSCSPISGHRSVSWYQQTPGQGLQFLFEYFSETQRNKGNFPGRFSGRQFSNSRSEMNVSTLELGDSALYLCASSPTGDRINTQYFGPGTRLTVL.

The gene calls are TRBV20-1 and TRBJ1-3; D is ambiguous. The CDR3 has 13 residues. The V gene's germline CDR1 is DFQATT and CDR2 SNEGSKA (reference sequence). The V gene lost 2 bases and the J gene lost 2 bases, with 7 bases spanning the gap. CDR3 nucleotide sequence: TGCAGTGCTAGACAGGCAGCTGGAAACACCATATATTTT. Its protein is CSARQAAGNTIYF.

The genes are TRBV12-3 or TRBV12-4 and TRBJ1-6; D uncertain. The CDR3 sequence is 15 residues long. The V end lost 6 bases, the J end lost 7 bases, and 16 bases lay between the germline ends. The CDR3 reads CASSYGPRGNSPLHF. CDR3 in DNA: TGTGCCAGCAGCTACGGACCGAGAGGAAATTCACCCCTCCACTTT.

This clonotype occurred a few times. The chain has TRBV20-1 and TRBJ2-3; TRBD1 matches 9 bases. The CDR3 runs 14 residues. Germline lookup yields CDR1 DFQATT and CDR2 SNEGSKA (reference sequence). The J segment lost 7 bases and the V segment lost 4 bases, leaving 9 bases of the junction unmatched. The chain's CDR3 is CSATPGQGLNTQYF. CDR3 bases: TGCAGTGCTACCCCGGGACAGGGATTGAATACGCAGTATTTT.

This clonotype was counted only a few times. The V and J genes are TRBV19 and TRBJ2-3; no clear D gene. Germline V gene lookup returns CDR1 LNHDA and CDR2 SQIVND (reference sequence). The ends were cut back, 7 bases at V and 0 bases at J, with 11 bases in the middle. The CDR3 has 14 residues. CDR3 coding DNA: TGTGCCAGTACCCTGGGCAGTAGCACAGATACGCAGTATTTT. It encodes CASTLGSSTDTQYF.

This clonotype was counted a few times. The V call is TRBV5-1, the J call TRBJ2-1; possibly TRBD1 for D (6 bases). This CDR3 is 14 amino acids long. Trimming stripped 0 bases from V and 8 bases from J, with 12 bases between. Germline values: CDR1 SGHRS, CDR2 YFSETQ. The CDR3 reads CASSLAAGGHEQFF. The CDR3 DNA sequence: TGCGCCAGCAGCTTGGCCGCTGGGGGCCATGAGCAGTTCTTC.

CDR3: CASSLDPVGQARANYGYTF. CDR3 sequence (DNA): TGTGCCAGCAGCTTGGATCCGGTAGGACAGGCAAGAGCTAACTATGGCTACACCTTC. This rearrangement joins TRBV5-5 to TRBJ1-2, with 7 bases lining up with TRBD1. The CDR3 is 19 residues long. J lost 0 bases, V lost 0 bases, and 14 bases had no gene match. The germline CDR1 and CDR2 sequences are SGHKS and YYEKEE (reference sequence).

This clonotype has only a few counts. The genes are TRBV4-2 and TRBJ2-7; weak D call: TRBD2 (6 bases). The CDR3 consists of 14 residues. Trimming shortened V by 2 bases and J by 2 bases, and 10 bases separated the two germline ends. CDR1 and CDR2 from the germline V gene are LGHNA and YNFKEQ. The CDR3 here is CASSQIPGAYEQYF. The CDR3 nucleotides are TGTGCCAGCAGCCAAATTCCGGGAGCCTACGAGCAGTACTTC.

Remarks on this clonotype: The junction shows a germline mismatch at one end, possibly a read error. The chain carries TRBV30 and TRBJ2-2; 7 nucleotides match TRBD2. The CDR3 loop spans 16 amino acids. Per germline, CDR1 GTSNPN and CDR2 SVGIG (reference sequence). Written as DNA, the CDR3 is TGTGCCTGGAGCCTCCAGACTAGCAGGCTCACCGGGGAGCTGTATTTT. It codes for CAWSLQTSRLTGELYF.

The chain has TRBV7-8 and TRBJ1-2; unclear D gene. Germline assignment: CDR1 SGHVS and CDR2 FQNEAQ. CDR3 length: 15 amino acids. Trimming stripped 3 bases from V and 6 bases from J, with 17 bases between. The CDR3: CASSLLGIAMDGYTF. The CDR3 DNA reads TGTGCCAGCAGCTTGCTTGGGATAGCAATGGATGGCTACACCTTC.

The genes are TRBV6-6 and TRBJ1-2; TRBD1 is a possible D gene (5 bases). There are 13 residues in the CDR3. The germline CDR1 and CDR2 sequences are MNHNY and SVGAGI (reference sequence). Trimming left V 10 bases short and J 4 bases short, with 16 bases between. CDR3 in DNA: TGTGCCACCCTCCAGACAGCGGCCTATGGCTACACCTTC. Translating it yields CATLQTAAYGYTF.

The sample holds a few counts of this clonotype. The chain employs TRBV29-1 and TRBJ2-5; D not certain. The germline gives CDR1 SQVTM, CDR2 ANQGSEA. V lost 6 bases and J 0 bases, leaving 8 bases between the germline ends. The CDR3 has 12 residues. CDR3 region: CSVRAYQETQYF. In DNA form, the CDR3 reads TGCAGCGTCCGGGCGTACCAAGAGACCCAGTACTTC.

The chain links TRBV6-2 or TRBV6-3 to TRBJ2-7; D unresolved. Trimming pared 6 bases from V and 6 bases from J, leaving 9 bases between. The CDR3 runs to 11 residues. Germline V gene data show CDR1 as MNHEY and CDR2 as SVGEGT. CDR3 in DNA: TGTGCCAGCAGCAGATTCCCCGAGCAGTACTTC. It specifies CASSRFPEQYF.

The V call is TRBV24-1, the J call TRBJ2-3; no firm D call. The ends were cut back, 3 bases at V and 5 bases at J, with 8 bases in the middle. The CDR3 loop spans 13 amino acids. Germline V gives CDR1 KGHDR, CDR2 SFDVKD. CDR3 coding DNA: TGTGCCACCAGTGATGGGTTTCGAGATACGCAGTATTTT. Protein: CATSDGFRDTQYF.

The rearrangement links TRBV5-1 to TRBJ2-5; no clear D. The CDR3 length is 13 residues. Germline V gives CDR1 SGHRS, CDR2 YFSETQ. The CDR3 protein is CASSRTPQETQYF. Here the CDR3 DNA reads TGCGCGTCCAGCAGGACCCCCCAAGAGACCCAGTACTTC.